This is a list of T cell receptor beta chains from one sample in a study of CD8 T cells in ankylosing spondylitis. TCRdb ran MiXCR on the 5' RACE reads and lists one entry per CDR3 protein. The data hold 270,000 or so distinct CDR3 sequences, with under 20% observed a single time. The sequencing input was blood, either unsorted or a sorted T cell fraction (not recorded which). The receptors originated from a male donor with ankylosing spondylitis or in good health (not recorded which). Each CDR3 is given with its conserved first and last residue. A D gene is named only where the DNA matches it firmly. The listing skips clone size in some rows; elsewhere it reads once, few, many or a size class.

CASSYSTGQGYEQYF | TGTGCCAGCAGTTACTCGACGGGACAGGGCTACGAGCAGTACTTC | TRBV6-5 | TRBD1 | few | 15 | TRBJ2-7
CASSGSQQNIQYF | TGTGCCAGCAGTGGTTCACAGCAAAACATTCAGTACTTC | TRBV2 | . | once | 13 | TRBJ2-4
CASSKGPSGSVDTQYF | TGTGCCAGCAGCAAAGGCCCTAGCGGGAGCGTAGATACGCAGTATTTT | TRBV21-1 | . | many | 16 | TRBJ2-3
CSATPGSYNEQFF | TGCAGTGCAACCCCGGGCTCCTACAATGAGCAGTTCTTC | TRBV20-1 | . | many | 13 | TRBJ2-1
CASSQEFAGSTDTQYF | TGTGCCAGCAGCCAAGAGTTCGCAGGGAGCACAGATACGCAGTATTTT | TRBV4-2 | . | few | 16 | TRBJ2-3
CASSQEGGMFYEQYF | TGCGCCAGCAGCCAAGAAGGTGGGATGTTCTACGAGCAGTACTTC | TRBV4-1 | . | . | 15 | TRBJ2-7
CASSQLGTGDTEAFF | TGCGCCAGCAGCCAACTCGGGACAGGGGACACTGAAGCTTTCTTT | TRBV4-1 | TRBD1 | few | 15 | TRBJ1-1
CASTTGGNTEAFF | TGTGCCAGTACGACAGGGGGAAACACTGAAGCTTTCTTT | TRBV19 | TRBD1 | . | 13 | TRBJ1-1
CASSQLDRGFNEKLFF | TGCGCCAGCAGCCAACTTGATCGCGGCTTTAATGAAAAACTGTTTTTT | TRBV4-1 | . | few | 16 | TRBJ1-4
CASSQGAGQGKTEAFF | TGTGCCAGCAGCCAAGGCGCGGGACAGGGTAAAACTGAAGCTTTCTTT | TRBV5-6 | TRBD1 | many | 16 | TRBJ1-1
CASSYSWGEQYF | TGTGCCAGCAGTTACTCTTGGGGAGAGCAGTACTTC | TRBV6-2/TRBV6-3 | . | few | 12 | TRBJ2-7
CASSSADREPAETQYF | TGTGCCAGCAGCTCCGCCGACAGGGAACCGGCGGAGACCCAGTACTTC | TRBV6-1 | TRBD1 | few | 16 | TRBJ2-5
CASSPVALTFPHEQYF | TGTGCCAGCAGCCCCGTAGCCTTGACATTTCCCCACGAGCAGTACTTC | TRBV6-1 | . | few | 16 | TRBJ2-7
CASSYFGQGFEQYF | TGTGCCAGCAGTTACTTCGGACAGGGGTTCGAGCAGTACTTC | TRBV6-5 | TRBD1 | many | 14 | TRBJ2-7
CASSSGQGAPRNEQFF | TGTGCCAGCAGTTCGGGACAGGGGGCCCCTCGCAATGAGCAGTTCTTC | TRBV12-3/TRBV12-4 | TRBD1 | . | 16 | TRBJ2-1
CASSLFRTGYNEQFF | TGTGCCAGCAGCCTTTTTCGGACGGGGTACAATGAGCAGTTCTTC | TRBV6-1 | . | few | 15 | TRBJ2-1
CASSYGGLAGDYEQYF | TGCGCCAGCAGCTACGGCGGACTAGCGGGGGACTACGAGCAGTACTTC | TRBV5-1 | TRBD2 | . | 16 | TRBJ2-7
CASSFWDRGYEQYF | TGTGCCAGCAGTTTTTGGGACCGCGGCTACGAGCAGTACTTC | TRBV12-3/TRBV12-4 | . | . | 14 | TRBJ2-7
CASSPNADTQYF | TGTGCCAGCAGTCCTAACGCAGATACGCAGTATTTT | TRBV7-8 | . | few | 12 | TRBJ2-3
CASSVEARNEQFF | TGTGCCAGCAGCGTAGAAGCCCGGAATGAGCAGTTCTTC | TRBV9 | . | few | 13 | TRBJ2-1
CASSQDRISYGYTF | TGCGCCAGCAGCCAAGATAGGATTAGCTATGGCTACACCTTC | TRBV4-3 | . | . | 14 | TRBJ1-2
CASSDPVSVEQYF | TGTGCCAGCAGTGACCCCGTTTCGGTCGAGCAGTACTTC | TRBV25-1 | . | few | 13 | TRBJ2-7
CASSIPDSSYEQYF | TGCGCCAGCAGCATCCCGGACAGCTCCTACGAGCAGTACTTC | TRBV5-1 | . | . | 14 | TRBJ2-7
CSATGGDRDPFNTEAFF | TGCAGTGCTACTGGCGGCGACAGGGATCCTTTTAACACTGAAGCTTTCTTT | TRBV20-1 | TRBD1 | many | 17 | TRBJ1-1
CASSDRLDGTDTQYF | TGTGCCAGCAGTGATCGGCTAGATGGCACAGATACGCAGTATTTT | TRBV2 | . | . | 15 | TRBJ2-3
CASSYAQSSYEQYF | TGTGCCAGCAGTTACGCTCAAAGCTCCTACGAGCAGTACTTC | TRBV6-5 | . | . | 14 | TRBJ2-7
CASSFNTDTGGQVGELFF | TGCGCCAGCAGCTTCAACACTGACACAGGGGGGCAAGTCGGGGAGCTGTTTTTT | TRBV5-1 | TRBD1 | . | 18 | TRBJ2-2
CASSQESGVWETEAFF | TGTGCCAGCAGCCAAGAGTCAGGGGTATGGGAGACTGAAGCTTTCTTT | TRBV3-1 | . | . | 16 | TRBJ1-1
CASSSHPGARETQYF | TGTGCCAGCAGCTCACACCCGGGGGCTCGGGAGACCCAGTACTTC | TRBV12-3/TRBV12-4 | . | few | 15 | TRBJ2-5
CASSPTGTGGYNEQFF | TGTGCCAGCAGCCCCACCGGGACAGGGGGCTACAATGAGCAGTTCTTC | TRBV7-9 | TRBD1 | . | 16 | TRBJ2-1
CASRYILTNEQFF | TGTGCCAGCAGGTATATACTGACCAATGAGCAGTTCTTC | TRBV27 | . | few | 13 | TRBJ2-1
CASSFRQGAGTEAFF | TGTGCCAGCAGTTTTCGACAGGGGGCTGGGACTGAAGCTTTCTTT | TRBV6-5 | TRBD1 | . | 15 | TRBJ1-1
CASSLMGGSSGLGNEQFF | TGTGCCAGCAGTTTAATGGGAGGGAGTAGCGGACTAGGCAATGAGCAGTTCTTC | TRBV12-3/TRBV12-4 | TRBD2 | few | 18 | TRBJ2-1
CASSYLGLAGGITGELFF | TGTGCCAGCAGTTACTTAGGACTAGCGGGAGGAATCACCGGGGAGCTGTTTTTT | TRBV6-5 | TRBD2 | . | 18 | TRBJ2-2
CASSPWSNRDGYTF | TGTGCCAGCAGCCCTTGGTCCAACAGGGATGGCTACACCTTC | TRBV6-2/TRBV6-3 | . | . | 14 | TRBJ1-2
CAISPGTNSYEQYF | TGTGCCATCAGTCCCGGGACTAACTCCTACGAGCAGTACTTC | TRBV10-3 | TRBD2 | many | 14 | TRBJ2-7
CASSRAQIGLAGESADTQYF | TGTGCCAGCAGCCGAGCCCAGATTGGACTAGCGGGAGAATCAGCAGATACGCAGTATTTT | TRBV4-2 | TRBD2 | few | 20 | TRBJ2-3
CASSSQDREYYGYTF | TGTGCCAGCAGCTCACAGGACAGGGAATACTATGGCTACACCTTC | TRBV7-9 | TRBD1 | . | 15 | TRBJ1-2